The 10 T cell receptor beta chains in this list originate from one sample, sequenced in a study of molecular identifiers for immune sequencing clone quantification. MiXCR, run by TCRdb on the PCR reads, gives a single entry per CDR3 protein. This table holds more than 300,000 distinct CDR3 sequences, 20% to 25% found once. The sequenced sample consisted of naive CD8+ T cells from blood, with Jurkat cell RNA spiked in. Subset defined: FACS-sorted CD8+CD4-CCR7+CD45RA+ naive T cells. The source of these receptors is a human donor in good health. Some libraries in this study had Jurkat cell RNA spiked in.

This clonotype was seen ten or more times. The chain has TRBV4-1 and TRBJ2-1, with 10 bases aligning to TRBD1. The CDR3 totals 16 residues. CDR1 is MGHRA and CDR2 is YSYEKL in the germline V gene. V was clipped by 2 bases and J by 5 bases; unmatched bases: 6. The CDR3 region has the DNA TGCGCCAGCAGCCAACTGGGACAGGGGTCCAACAATGAGCAGTTCTTC. This encodes CASSQLGQGSNNEQFF.

With regard to this clonotype: Just one base apart from a much larger clone, this may be a read error. The rearrangement uses TRBV25-1 and TRBJ2-3; either TRBD1 or TRBD2 may fit D (6 bases each). Trimming took 5 bases from V and 8 from J, leaving 17 bases between them. The CDR3 spans 14 residues. CDR1 is MGHDK, CDR2 SYGVNS, per germline. This CDR3 reads CASSLVRGGSTQYF. DNA for the CDR3: TGTGCCAGCAGTCTCGTTCGAGGGGGGAGTACGCAGTATTTT.

This clonotype was counted many times. The V call is TRBV5-6, the J call TRBJ2-1, with TRBD2 identical over 11 bases. This CDR3 has 15 amino acids. From germline, CDR1 is SGHDT and CDR2 YYEEEE. V was pared by 4 bases and J by 5 bases, with 5 bases of the junction left unmatched. The CDR3 loop is CASSPGTSGHNEQFF. The CDR3 DNA reads as TGTGCCAGCAGCCCGGGGACTAGCGGCCACAATGAGCAGTTCTTC.

At least ten counts were recorded for this clonotype. V usage is TRBV4-3 and J usage is TRBJ1-1; D is uncertain. The CDR3 is 17 amino acids. Trimming removed 0 bases from V and 0 bases from J, with 14 bases in between. Germline-derived CDR1 and CDR2 are LGHNA and YSLEER. The CDR3 reads CASSQDSGIAMNTEAFF. The CDR3 DNA is TGCGCCAGCAGCCAAGATTCCGGAATTGCAATGAACACTGAAGCTTTCTTT.

This clonotype was counted ten times or more. The chain recombines TRBV13 with TRBJ2-4; 14 nucleotides line up with TRBD2. The germline gives CDR1 PRHDT, CDR2 FYEKMQ (reference sequence). V gave up 4 bases and J gave up 0 bases; unmatched junction bases: 5. The CDR3 loop spans 18 amino acids. CDR3 sequence: CASSYGLAGGPAKNIQYF. The CDR3 region has the DNA TGTGCCAGCAGCTACGGACTAGCGGGAGGACCAGCCAAAAACATTCAGTACTTC.

In its sample, this clonotype was seen many times. This sequence joins TRBV12-3 or TRBV12-4 and TRBJ2-5; D is perhaps TRBD1 (5 bases). V dropped 2 bases and J dropped 3 bases, with 10 bases sitting between them. CDR3 length equals 14 residues. CDR3 in amino acids: CASSLYSREETQYF. CDR3 DNA: TGTGCCAGCAGTTTATATTCCAGGGAAGAGACCCAGTACTTC.

This clonotype was counted at least ten times. This sequence joins TRBV7-2 and TRBJ2-7; a possible D gene is TRBD2 (5 bases). Germline V gives CDR1 SGHTA, CDR2 FQGNSA. The CDR3 spans 15 residues. Trimming removed 3 bases from V and 0 bases from J, with 12 bases in between. CDR3 nucleotides: TGTGCCAGCAGCTTTGCAGCGGCGAGCTCCTACGAGCAGTACTTC. Encoded protein: CASSFAAASSYEQYF.

This clonotype showed up many times. The V call is TRBV7-9, the J call TRBJ2-7; TRBD1 matches 9 bases. The junction had 7 bases not matched to a gene; V was cut back by 6 bases and J by 4 bases. Germline assignment: CDR1 SEHNR and CDR2 FQNEAQ (reference sequence). This CDR3 comprises 14 residues. CDR3 protein: CASSPSTGGYEQYF. The CDR3 DNA sequence: TGTGCCAGCAGTCCTTCGACAGGGGGATACGAGCAGTACTTC. Full variable domain (remainder filled in from reference TRBV7-9 and TRBJ2-7): DTGVSQNPRHKITKRGQNVTFRCDPISEHNRLYWYRQTLGQGPEFLTYFQNEAQLEKSRLLSDRFSAERPKGSFSTLEIQRTEQGDSAMYLCASSPSTGGYEQYFGPGTRLTVT.

This clonotype was found many times. The chain joins TRBV29-1 to TRBJ2-7; tentatively, D is TRBD1 (6 bases). The CDR3 covers 13 residues. Trimming left V 2 bases short and J 3 bases short, with 11 bases between. Germline CDR1 and CDR2: SQVTM and ANQGSEA. The CDR3 spells CSVETGLHYEQYF. CDR3 coding DNA: TGCAGCGTTGAAACAGGGCTCCACTACGAGCAGTACTTC.

This clonotype was seen a handful of times. The chain joins TRBV6-5 to TRBJ1-1; 7 positions match TRBD1. Germline V gene sequence: CDR1 MNHEY, CDR2 SVGAGI. After removal of 5 bases from V and 7 bases from J, the junction contained 7 bases not matched to a gene. The CDR3 extends over 13 amino acids. The DNA of the CDR3 is TGTGCCAGCAGTCCGACAGGGAGTTTTGAAGCTTTCTTT. Translation gives CASSPTGSFEAFF.